Sequencing of this TCR beta chain was carried out in a study of blood T cell repertoires in COVID-19 (dated by TCRdb to the early 2020s). Background on the whole study: The collaborator samples originated in the United States, Italy and Spain and spanned the acute and convalescent phases of COVID-19. The repertoires were released in a freely available public database meant as a resource for research on the immune response to SARS-CoV-2. Sample metadata almost always included a de-identified subject ID, COVID-19 status, age in years and sex. The prospective study material was composed of cDNA or gDNA derived from T cells, B-cell-depleted T cells, or PBMCs. The samples were drawn from two sources: the first 160 participants of the ongoing ImmuneRACE study, and 1,000 to 1,500 subjects contributed by 6 global collaborators. Where available, HLA class I and class II types were obtained from metadata supplied by the sample provider rather than from assay-based typing. Subjects who had been exposed to COVID-19, were actively infected with it, or had recovered from it provided the deeply sampled blood TCRbeta repertoires that made up the dataset.

Summary of the overall study and its limitations: The quantity of clinical and demographic metadata differed by source and by participant and was supplied without curation.

Collaborating institutions collected whole blood in K2EDTA tubes following their own protocols. For TCRbeta analysis, collaborators shipped samples in one of three forms: frozen whole blood, isolated PBMCs, or DNA extracted from either of those sample types. TCRbeta CDR3 regions were amplified from genomic DNA using the immunoSEQ Assay, a bias-controlled multiplex PCR. In the source study's methods: Nucleated cell counts per sample were estimated from amplification of reference gene primers within the assay. To quantify the absolute abundance of each unique TCRbeta CDR3 rearrangement, sequence reads were collapsed and filtered. Productive Simpson clonality was computed per sample as the square root of Simpson's diversity index over productive rearrangements. The immuneACCESS repertoire file appears here via TCRdb, limited to in-frame rearrangements. These files lack a portion of the clones; in checked studies, under half of the deficit traces to unresolved V genes, and the cause of the others is not known. V and J calls and clone size are copied from that table; D and trimming were computed from the DNA. A total of around 150,000 clones appear in this sample, approximately 85% of them only once. Approximately 10% of the sample is taken by the ten largest.

CDR1 MNHEY and CDR2 SVGAGI are derived from the germline V gene. V gives up 8 bases and J gives up 7 bases, and the segment between their germline ends measures 20 bases. Counted from cysteine to phenylalanine, this CDR3 has 14 amino acids. Of all the DNA, just the CDR3 is kept, 42 bases in frame from base 1. Concerning this clone itself: Its antigen is not yet known. The input lacks base qualities; no much larger clone sits a single base away.

The sequence derives from a man between 60 and 70 years old with active or convalescent COVID-19. This receptor chain uses TRBV6-5 and TRBJ1-2, and the D gene may be TRBD1, 5 bases matching. Sequencing was done on a sample of peripheral blood. The sequence in DNA is TGTGCCAGCGGCGAACGCAAGGAAGGGGTTGGCTACACCTTC. Protein translation: CASGERKEGVGYTF.